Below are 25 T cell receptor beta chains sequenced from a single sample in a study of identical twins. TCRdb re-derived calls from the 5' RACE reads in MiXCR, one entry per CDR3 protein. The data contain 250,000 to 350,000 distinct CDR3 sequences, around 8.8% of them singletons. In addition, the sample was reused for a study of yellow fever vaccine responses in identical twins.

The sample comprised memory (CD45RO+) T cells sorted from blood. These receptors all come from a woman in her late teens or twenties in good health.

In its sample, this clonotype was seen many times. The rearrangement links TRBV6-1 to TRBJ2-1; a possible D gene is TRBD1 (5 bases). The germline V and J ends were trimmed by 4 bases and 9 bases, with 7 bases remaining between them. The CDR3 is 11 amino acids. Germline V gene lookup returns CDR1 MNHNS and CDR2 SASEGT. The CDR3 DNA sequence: TGTGCCAGCAGTGGACAGCCTGAGCAGTTCTTC. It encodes CASSGQPEQFF.

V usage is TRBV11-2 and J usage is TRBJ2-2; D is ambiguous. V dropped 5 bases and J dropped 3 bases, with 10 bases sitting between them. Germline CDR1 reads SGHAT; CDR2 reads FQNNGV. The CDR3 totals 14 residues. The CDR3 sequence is CASSQSSYTGELFF. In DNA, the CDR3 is TGTGCCAGCAGCCAAAGCTCTTACACCGGGGAGCTGTTTTTT. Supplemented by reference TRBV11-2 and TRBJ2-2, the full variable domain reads EAGVAQSPRYKIIEKRQSVAFWCNPISGHATLYWYQQILGQGPKLLIQFQNNGVVDDSQLPKDRFSAERLKGVDSTLKIQPAKLEDSAVYLCASSQSSYTGELFFGEGSRLTVL.

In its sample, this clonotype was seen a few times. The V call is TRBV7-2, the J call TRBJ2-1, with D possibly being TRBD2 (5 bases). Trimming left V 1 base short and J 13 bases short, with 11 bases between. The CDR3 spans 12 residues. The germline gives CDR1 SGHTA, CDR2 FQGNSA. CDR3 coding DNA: TGTGCCAGCAGCTTAGAGAGGGAACGTCAGTTCTTC. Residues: CASSLERERQFF. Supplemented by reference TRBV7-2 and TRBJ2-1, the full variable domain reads GAGVSQSPSNKVTEKGKDVELRCDPISGHTALYWYRQSLGQGLEFLIYFQGNSAPDKSGLPSDRFSAERTGGSVSTLTIQRTQQEDSAVYLCASSLERERQFFGPGTRLTVL.

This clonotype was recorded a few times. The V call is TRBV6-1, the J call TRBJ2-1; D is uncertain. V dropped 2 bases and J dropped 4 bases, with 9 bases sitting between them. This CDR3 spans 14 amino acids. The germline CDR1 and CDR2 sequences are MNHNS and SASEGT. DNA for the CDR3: TGTGCCAGCAGTGAACTTGGGCAGTACAATGAGCAGTTCTTC. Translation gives CASSELGQYNEQFF.

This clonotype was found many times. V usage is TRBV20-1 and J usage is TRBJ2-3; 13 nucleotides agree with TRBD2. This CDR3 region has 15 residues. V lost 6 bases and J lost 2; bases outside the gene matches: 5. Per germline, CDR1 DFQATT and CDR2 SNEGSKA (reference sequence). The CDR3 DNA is TGCAGTGCCCTGGGACTAGCGGGAATCACAGATACGCAGTATTTT. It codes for CSALGLAGITDTQYF.

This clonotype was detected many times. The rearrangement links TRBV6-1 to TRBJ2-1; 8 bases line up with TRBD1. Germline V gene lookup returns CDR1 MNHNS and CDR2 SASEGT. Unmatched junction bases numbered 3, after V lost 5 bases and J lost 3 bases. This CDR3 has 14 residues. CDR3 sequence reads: CASSPDRVYNEQFF. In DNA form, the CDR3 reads TGTGCCAGCAGTCCGGACAGGGTCTACAATGAGCAGTTCTTC.

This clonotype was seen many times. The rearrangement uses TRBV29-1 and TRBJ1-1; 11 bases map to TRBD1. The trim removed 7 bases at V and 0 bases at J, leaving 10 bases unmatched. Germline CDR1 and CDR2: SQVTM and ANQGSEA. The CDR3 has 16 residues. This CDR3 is CSAAGTGGRMNTEAFF. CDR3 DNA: TGCAGCGCAGCCGGGACAGGGGGAAGGATGAACACTGAAGCTTTCTTT.

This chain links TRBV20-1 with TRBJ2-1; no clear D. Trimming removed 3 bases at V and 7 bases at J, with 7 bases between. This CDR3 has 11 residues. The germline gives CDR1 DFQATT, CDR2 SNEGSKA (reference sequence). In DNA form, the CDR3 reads TGCAGTGCTAGTCCAACAAATGAGCAGTTCTTC. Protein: CSASPTNEQFF.

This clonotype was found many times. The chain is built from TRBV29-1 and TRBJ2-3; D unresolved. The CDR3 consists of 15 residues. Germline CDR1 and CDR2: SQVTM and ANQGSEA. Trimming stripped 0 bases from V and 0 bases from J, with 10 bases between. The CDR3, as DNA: TGCAGCGTTGAAGATACTACGGACAGCACAGATACGCAGTATTTT. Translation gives CSVEDTTDSTDTQYF.

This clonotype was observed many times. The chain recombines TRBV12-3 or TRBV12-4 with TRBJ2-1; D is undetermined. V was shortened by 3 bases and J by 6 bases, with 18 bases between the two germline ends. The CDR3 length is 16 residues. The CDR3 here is CASSFGGFARGNEQFF. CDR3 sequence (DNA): TGTGCCAGCAGTTTTGGTGGCTTCGCCCGTGGCAATGAGCAGTTCTTC.

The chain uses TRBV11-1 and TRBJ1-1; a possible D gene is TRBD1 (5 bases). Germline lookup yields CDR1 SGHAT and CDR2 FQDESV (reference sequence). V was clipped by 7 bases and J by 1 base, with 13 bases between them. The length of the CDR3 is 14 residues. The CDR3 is CASNLGTPNTEAFF. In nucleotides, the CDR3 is TGTGCCAGCAATCTAGGGACTCCGAACACTGAAGCTTTCTTT.

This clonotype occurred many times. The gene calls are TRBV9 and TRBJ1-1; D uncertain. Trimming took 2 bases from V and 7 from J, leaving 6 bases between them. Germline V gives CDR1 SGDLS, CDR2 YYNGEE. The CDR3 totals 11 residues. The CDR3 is CASSVTVEAFF. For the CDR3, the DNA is TGTGCCAGCAGCGTCACAGTTGAAGCTTTCTTT.

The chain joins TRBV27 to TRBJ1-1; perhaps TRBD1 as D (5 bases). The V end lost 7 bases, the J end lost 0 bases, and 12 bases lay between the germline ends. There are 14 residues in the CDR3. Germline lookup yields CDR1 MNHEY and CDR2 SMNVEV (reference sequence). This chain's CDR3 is CASNRGLMNTEAFF. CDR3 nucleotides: TGTGCCAGCAACCGGGGCCTCATGAACACTGAAGCTTTCTTT.

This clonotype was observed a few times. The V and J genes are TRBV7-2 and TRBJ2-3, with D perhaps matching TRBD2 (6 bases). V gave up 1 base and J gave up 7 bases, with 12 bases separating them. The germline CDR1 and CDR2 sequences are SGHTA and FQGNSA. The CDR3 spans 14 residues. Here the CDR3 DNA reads TGTGCCAGCAGCTTAGACCGCGGGGCCTATACGCAGTATTTT. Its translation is CASSLDRGAYTQYF.

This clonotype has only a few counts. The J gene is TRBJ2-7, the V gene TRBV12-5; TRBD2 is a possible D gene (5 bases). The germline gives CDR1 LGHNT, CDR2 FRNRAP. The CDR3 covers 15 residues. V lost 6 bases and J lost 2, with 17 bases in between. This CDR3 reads CASGPTGMFTYEQYV. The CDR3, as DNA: TGTGCTAGTGGCCCTACCGGGATGTTCACCTACGAGCAGTACGTC.

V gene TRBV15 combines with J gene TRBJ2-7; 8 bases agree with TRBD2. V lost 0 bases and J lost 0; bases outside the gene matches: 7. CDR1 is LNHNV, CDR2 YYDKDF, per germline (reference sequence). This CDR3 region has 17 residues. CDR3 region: CATSRDRVAGSSYEQYF. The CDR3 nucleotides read TGTGCCACCAGCAGAGATCGGGTAGCGGGAAGCTCCTACGAGCAGTACTTC.

The CDR3 spells CASSEPVTIWEQYF. The CDR3, as DNA: TGTGCCAGCAGTGAACCAGTTACCATTTGGGAGCAGTACTTC. The gene calls are TRBV6-1 and TRBJ2-7; D remains ambiguous. Trimming shortened V by 2 bases and J by 7 bases, and 15 bases separated the two germline ends. This CDR3 is built from 14 residues. The germline V gene encodes CDR1 MNHNS and CDR2 SASEGT.

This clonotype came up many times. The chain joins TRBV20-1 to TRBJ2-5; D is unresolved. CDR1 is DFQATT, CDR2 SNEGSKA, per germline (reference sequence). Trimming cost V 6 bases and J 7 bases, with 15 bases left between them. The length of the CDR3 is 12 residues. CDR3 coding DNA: TGCAGTGCCCCTAAAGCAGTGGGGACCCAGTACTTC. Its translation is CSAPKAVGTQYF.

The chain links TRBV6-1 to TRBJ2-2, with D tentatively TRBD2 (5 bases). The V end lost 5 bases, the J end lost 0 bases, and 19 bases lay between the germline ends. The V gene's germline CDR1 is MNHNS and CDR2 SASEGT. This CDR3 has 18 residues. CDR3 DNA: TGTGCCAGCAGTAGGGCCCGCGTGGGGAGTTCGAACACCGGGGAGCTGTTTTTT. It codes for CASSRARVGSSNTGELFF.

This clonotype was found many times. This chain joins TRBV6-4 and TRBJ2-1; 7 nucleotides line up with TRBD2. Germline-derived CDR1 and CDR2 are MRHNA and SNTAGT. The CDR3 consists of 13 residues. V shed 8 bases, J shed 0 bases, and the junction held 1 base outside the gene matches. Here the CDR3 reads CASGGSSYNEQFF. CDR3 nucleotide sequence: TGTGCCAGCGGCGGGAGCTCCTACAATGAGCAGTTCTTC.

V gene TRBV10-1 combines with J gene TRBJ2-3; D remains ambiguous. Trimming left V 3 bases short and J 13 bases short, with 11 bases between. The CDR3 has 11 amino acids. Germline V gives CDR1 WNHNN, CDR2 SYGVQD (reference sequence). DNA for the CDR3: TGCGCCAGCAGTGATTCAGCCGGAGAGTATTTT. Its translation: CASSDSAGEYF.

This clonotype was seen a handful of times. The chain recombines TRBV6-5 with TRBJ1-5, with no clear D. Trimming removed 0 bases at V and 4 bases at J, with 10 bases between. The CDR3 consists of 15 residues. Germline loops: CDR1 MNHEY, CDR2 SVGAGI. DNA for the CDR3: TGTGCCAGCAGTTACTCGACTGCGGAAAATCAGCCCCAGCATTTT. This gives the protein CASSYSTAENQPQHF.

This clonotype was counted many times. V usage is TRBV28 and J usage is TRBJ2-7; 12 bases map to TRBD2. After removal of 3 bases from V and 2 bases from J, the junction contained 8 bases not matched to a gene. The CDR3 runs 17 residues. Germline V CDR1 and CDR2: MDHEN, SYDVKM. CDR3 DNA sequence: TGTGCCAGCAGTTTGGCTAGCGGGAGGGCCGGAGCCTACGAGCAGTACTTC. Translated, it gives CASSLASGRAGAYEQYF. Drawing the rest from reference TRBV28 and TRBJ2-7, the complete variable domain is DVKVTQSSRYLVKRTGEKVFLECVQDMDHENMFWYRQDPGLGLRLIYFSYDVKMKEKGDIPEGYSVSREKKERFSLILESASTNQTSMYLCASSLASGRAGAYEQYFGPGTRLTVT.

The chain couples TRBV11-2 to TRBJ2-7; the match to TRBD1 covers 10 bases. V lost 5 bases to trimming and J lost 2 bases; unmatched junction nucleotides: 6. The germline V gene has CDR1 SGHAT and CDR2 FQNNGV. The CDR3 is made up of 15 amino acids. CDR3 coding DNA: TGTGCCAGCAGCCAGGTCGGACAGGGGGCCTACGAGCAGTACTTC. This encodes CASSQVGQGAYEQYF. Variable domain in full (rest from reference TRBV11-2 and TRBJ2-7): EAGVAQSPRYKIIEKRQSVAFWCNPISGHATLYWYQQILGQGPKLLIQFQNNGVVDDSQLPKDRFSAERLKGVDSTLKIQPAKLEDSAVYLCASSQVGQGAYEQYFGPGTRLTVT.

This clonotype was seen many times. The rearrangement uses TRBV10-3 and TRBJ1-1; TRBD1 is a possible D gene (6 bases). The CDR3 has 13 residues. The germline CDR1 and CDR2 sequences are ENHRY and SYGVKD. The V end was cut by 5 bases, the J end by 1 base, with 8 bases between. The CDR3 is CAISLGQNTEAFF. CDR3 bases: TGTGCCATCAGTCTGGGACAGAACACTGAAGCTTTCTTT.